This TCR beta chain derives from a study of response to subunit inactivated influenza vaccine. TCRdb reanalysed the RT-PCR reads using MiXCR and keeps one entry per CDR3 protein. The sample has about 480,000 distinct CDR3 sequences, around 9.9% seen once. V was shortened by 0 bases and J by 3 bases, with 9 bases between the two germline ends. In germline, CDR1 is SGHTA, CDR2 FQGTGA. The CDR3 has 14 amino acids. This clonotype was observed a handful of times. Its antigen is unidentified. Study results and caveats: It was the authors' suggestion that each seasonal influenza vaccination recruits few new T cells.

The origin of this receptor is a man aged 45-65 years who received an inactivated influenza vaccine. Sequenced material: PBMCs from blood, taken roughly 45 days after vaccination. The chain couples TRBV7-3 to TRBJ2-7; D might be TRBD2 (6 bases). CDR3 in amino acids: CASSLTGRDYEQYF. The CDR3 DNA reads as TGTGCCAGCAGCTTAACAGGGCGGGACTACGAGCAGTACTTC.